The present T cell receptor (beta chain) was sequenced within a study of tissue T cells after allogeneic stem cell transplantation (dated by TCRdb to about 2022). About the study as a whole: Using research autopsies of patients with and without GVHD, plus mouse models of GVHD, the study profiled TCR beta repertoires across many tissues. The human part of the study was a prospective observational study with no blinding and no randomization.

The library was prepared using the immunoSEQ multiplex PCR assay. Adaptive Biotechnologies performed the TCRbeta CDR3 sequencing at survey depth and reported CDR3 sequences, V/J genes, productive frequency and template counts. Amplification of TCR beta CDR3 regions started from genomic DNA instead of RNA. The original pipeline was this. Pairwise repertoire overlap between tissues was quantified with Jensen-Shannon divergence, where 1 means complete divergence and 0 identical. Tissues were grouped by single-linkage agglomerative hierarchical clustering of pairwise JSD values, and the clustering results were shown as dendrograms. GLIPH2 was run on all patient samples with simulation_depth 1000, kmer_min_depth 3 and cdr3_length_cutoff 8, and groups with more than two unique CDR3s were retained. A standardized tissue-overlap score was generated by extrapolating Jaccard GLIPH-group overlap across patients to a standard repertoire size of 1000 clones. Linear mixed-effect models, with tissue as a fixed effect and individual as a random effect, were used to test how diversity related to clinical or experimental variables. TCRdb provides this immuneACCESS table in a form limited to in-frame rearrangements. Some clones are lacking; in checked studies, under half of them reflect an unresolved V gene, and why the rest are absent is not known. The DNA was the basis for D and trimming; V, J and clone size are from that table. Present in this sample are more than 5,000 clones, around 50% of which were seen just once. The top ten clonotypes cover roughly 10% of the sample.

The germline V gene supplies CDR1 SGHND and CDR2 FRSKSL. The CDR3 spans 14 residues, from the cysteine through the phenylalanine. Sequencing covers 39 bases of the CDR3, shown here with the frame starting at base 1. V and J lose 1 base and 0 bases, and a span of 7 bases separates them. The time point label for this specimen denotes: mouse harvest day 7 after allogeneic transplant. Mouse grafts consisting of 10^7 T-cell-depleted bone marrow cells combined with 10^6 splenic CD5+ T cells were administered by tail vein injection. To model GVHD in mice, a major MHC-mismatch B6 (H2b) into BALB/c (H2d) model was used, and tissues were profiled at day 7 or 14. Mouse tissues and retro-orbital blood were harvested on day 7 or 14 post-transplant using separate sterile tools per animal; livers were flushed beforehand. Before genomic DNA isolation with the DNeasy Blood & Tissue Kit, mouse tissues were minced with razor blades in buffered saline.

What the authors observed across the whole study: Within patients, how anatomically similar tissues were was a major factor shaping TCR repertoire composition, regardless of disease or transplant status. The patient cohort was small and varied clinically, and sampling depth was recognized as a limitation. Which tissue TCRs were alloreactive or antigen-specific was not determined in the study, and some clones might have been persisting host cells. In both patients and mice, T cells from blood and spleen picked up only a limited part of the TCR repertoire that was detected in tissues. Only a few T cell clones appeared in more than one patient, yet motif-based clustering showed tissue-specific repertoire signatures that were shared between patients.

By share, this clone ranks as medium-sized (0.01 to 0.1%). This clone's antigen is unknown. In this record, gene identifiers and germline sequences come from the mouse. The read ends 1 residue early relative to the CDR3; the germline J gene fills the gap. In this chain, TRBV15 is recombined with TRBJ2-7; no D gene can be assigned with confidence. The sequence derives from a female BALB/c mouse given C57BL/6 T cells with graft-versus-host disease after an allogeneic hematopoietic cell transplant. Material: gut tissue. The CDR3 DNA, read in part, is TGTGCCAGCAGTTTAGGGGGAAGCTCCTATGAACAGTAC. Its coded protein is CASSLGGSSYEQY. The CDR3 in full is CASSLGGSSYEQYF.